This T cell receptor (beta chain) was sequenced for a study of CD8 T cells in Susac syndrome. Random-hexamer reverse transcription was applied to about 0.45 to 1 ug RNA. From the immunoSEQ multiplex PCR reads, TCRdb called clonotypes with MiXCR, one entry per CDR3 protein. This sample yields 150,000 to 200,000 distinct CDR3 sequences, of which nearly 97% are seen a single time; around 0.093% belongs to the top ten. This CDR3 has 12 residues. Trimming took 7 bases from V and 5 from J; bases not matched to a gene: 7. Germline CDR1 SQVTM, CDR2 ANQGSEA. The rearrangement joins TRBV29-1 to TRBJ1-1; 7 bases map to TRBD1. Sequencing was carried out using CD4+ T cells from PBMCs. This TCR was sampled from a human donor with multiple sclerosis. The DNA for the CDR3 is TGCAGCGGAGGGGGCGAGGGAACTGAAGCTTTCTTT. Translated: CSGGGEGTEAFF.